The sequence of this T cell receptor (beta chain) was determined in a study of post-analysis software for immune sequencing data. Turning to the study itself: Included courses were relapsing-remitting and secondary progressive multiple sclerosis; progressive-relapsing multiple sclerosis was also included. Study-wide results and limits: Multiple sclerosis patients showed significantly lower normalized Chao1 diversity than controls did. Roughly 5 TRBV segments (TRBV5-6, TRBV5-1 and TRBV20-1 among them) occurred more frequently in patients than in controls. Strong same-batch co-clustering of samples appeared with F measure clustering.

Germline V lookup: CDR1 KGHSH, CDR2 LQKENI. This CDR3 contains 13 residues. V lost 3 bases, J lost 3 bases, and 8 bases lay in between. Researchers reported that TCR beta cDNA libraries carried unique molecular identifiers. TCRdb re-derived calls from the PCR reads in MiXCR, one entry per CDR3 protein. The repertoire includes about half a million distinct CDR3 sequences, 34% of them detected once, and around 5.9% sits in the top ten. About this clonotype: Its antigen is as yet unknown.

The sequenced sample consisted of blood. The receptor comes from a girl aged 2-17 years with multiple sclerosis. The rearrangement links TRBV18 to TRBJ1-2; D remains ambiguous. The CDR3 bases are TGTGCCAGCTCACCTCTTCCGGACTATGGCTACACCTTC. Translation: CASSPLPDYGYTF.